A single TCR beta chain is shown here with its context. Germline CDR1 reads SQVTM; CDR2 reads ANQGSEA. CDR3 length equals 16 residues. Unmatched junction bases numbered 11, after V lost 6 bases and J lost 0 bases. These data are taken from a study of blood T cell repertoires in COVID-19. Study information: Donors in the United States, Italy and Spain gave samples during acute or convalescent COVID-19. The cDNA or gDNA used as material had been derived from T cells, B-cell-depleted T cells, or PBMCs.

The authors' processing: Reference gene primers were amplified, and this amplification served to estimate nucleated cell counts. Using immunoSEQ multiplex PCR, the repertoire was profiled, and TCRdb retains in-frame clones only, with some absent. V, J and clone size were drawn from that table, and D and trimming were deduced from the DNA. The sample shows about 210,000 clones, about 88% of them seen only once. This TCR derives from an older man with acute or convalescent COVID-19. The gene calls are TRBV29-1 and TRBJ2-1; TRBD1 aligns across 7 bases. The sample consisted of peripheral blood. CDR3 amino acids: CSVRGPTGRSYNEQFF. The DNA for the CDR3 is TGCAGCGTCCGAGGCCCGACAGGGCGCTCCTACAATGAGCAGTTCTTC.